The rows below give T cell receptor beta chains drawn from one sample of a study of human CD8 memory T cell subsets. From its re-call of the 5' RACE reads, TCRdb lists each CDR3 protein once, without DNA. The repertoire table contains thousands of distinct CDR3 sequences. The sequenced material came from CD8+ T cells from PBMCs. The receptors stem from a human donor in good health. The CDR3 runs from the conserved cysteine through the conserved F or W. Clone size is stated in some rows and not others, as once, few, many or a class when expanded.

- TRBJ2-7 16 TRBV28 CASSLEGPGYSYEQYF
- TRBJ1-1 14 TRBV10-3 CAIEDQGMNTEAFF
- TRBJ2-7 13 TRBV30 CAWRNSPGHEQYF
- TRBJ2-7 11 TRBV10-2 CASSEGLEQYF
- TRBJ2-5 16 TRBV4-2 CASSQDRGGTQETQYF
- TRBJ2-2 14 TRBV27 CASSLSGNPRELFF
- TRBJ1-5 13 TRBV10-1 CASSDKAESPQHF
- TRBJ2-1 11 TRBV7-2 CASSSNNEQFF
- TRBJ1-6 15 TRBV6-2/TRBV6-3 CASSYEQDVPSPLHF
- TRBJ2-7 13 TRBV29-1 CSARMSGTYEQYF
medium-sized TRBJ1-1 13 TRBV2 CAFSKGSNTEAFF
- TRBJ2-7 11 TRBV13 CASSSRDIENF
medium-sized TRBJ2-6 11 TRBV6-2/TRBV6-3 CASSYTNVLTF
- TRBJ2-2 12 TRBV2 CASNRGTGELFF
- TRBJ1-2 15 TRBV7-9 CASSLRDGSTYGYTF
- TRBJ1-1 14 TRBV6-4 CASSDSPGVTEAFF
medium-sized TRBJ1-1 13 TRBV12-3/TRBV12-4 CASSLGAGTEAFF
- TRBJ1-1 14 TRBV5-5 CASSWGQMNTEAFF
- TRBJ1-2 14 TRBV10-2 CASSEGTASYGYTF
- TRBJ2-7 13 TRBV7-9 CASSLASSYEQYF
- TRBJ2-7 15 TRBV7-8 CASSLVVTGIYEQYF
- TRBJ2-1 12 TRBV20-1 CSASGRFNEQFF
- TRBJ2-1 16 TRBV27 CASSSLSGRGPNEQFF
- TRBJ1-3 13 TRBV9 CASSRSSGNTIYF
- TRBJ1-4 16 TRBV5-5 CASTLEGSWPPEKLFF
- TRBJ2-7 12 TRBV6-5 CASSYEGHEQYF